The clone carrying this T cell receptor (beta chain) was recorded many times. The target antigen is unknown. The read halts 3 residues ahead of the CDR3 end, with the missing end drawn from the germline J gene. The table came from immunoSEQ multiplex PCR; TCRdb's copy has only in-frame clones and leaves some out. In total the sample includes roughly 50,000 clones, none of them seen once. The sample belongs to a study of T cell clonality in common variable immunodeficiency. Study-wide points: TCRbeta clonality was increased in CVID versus healthy controls. T cell subpopulation sequencing would be needed to explain CVID clonality.

Germline loops: CDR1 LNHDA, CDR2 SQIVND (reference sequence). The V end was cut by 6 bases, the J end by 4 bases, with 18 bases between. The CDR3 extends over 15 amino acids. The receptor's source is a person between 18 and 75 years old in good health. This chain uses TRBV19 with TRBJ1-2, with D tentatively TRBD1 (6 bases). What was sequenced was peripheral blood mononuclear cells. CDR3 protein: CASRSLRDNSYGYTF. The DNA read from the CDR3 is TGTGCCAGTAGATCCCTCCGGGACAACTCCTATGGC. The variable domain in full, completed from reference TRBV19 and TRBJ1-2, reads DGGITQSPKYLFRKEGQNVTLSCEQNLNHDAMYWYRQDPGQGLRLIYYSQIVNDFQKGDIAEGYSVSREKKESFPLTVTSAQKNPTAFYLCASRSLRDNSYGYTFGSGTRLTVV.